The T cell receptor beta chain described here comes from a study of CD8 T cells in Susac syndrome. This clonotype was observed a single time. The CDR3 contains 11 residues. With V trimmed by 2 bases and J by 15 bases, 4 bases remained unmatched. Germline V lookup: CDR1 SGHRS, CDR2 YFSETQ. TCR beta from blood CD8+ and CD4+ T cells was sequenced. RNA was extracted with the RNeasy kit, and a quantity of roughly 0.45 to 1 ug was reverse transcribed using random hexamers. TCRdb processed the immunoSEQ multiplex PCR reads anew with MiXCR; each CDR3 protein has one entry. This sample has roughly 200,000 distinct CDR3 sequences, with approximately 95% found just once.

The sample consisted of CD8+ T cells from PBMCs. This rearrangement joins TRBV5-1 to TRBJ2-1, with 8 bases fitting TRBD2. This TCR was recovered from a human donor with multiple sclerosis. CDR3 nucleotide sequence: TGCGCCAGCAGCTTCGGCGGGAGGCGGTTCTTC. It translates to CASSFGGRRFF. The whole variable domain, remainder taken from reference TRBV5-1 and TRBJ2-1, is KAGVTQTPRYLIKTRGQQVTLSCSPISGHRSVSWYQQTPGQGLQFLFEYFSETQRNKGNFPGRFSGRQFSNSRSEMNVSTLELGDSALYLCASSFGGRRFFGPGTRLTVL.